This paragraph covers one T cell receptor beta chain sequence. As handled by the study authors: Estimation of nucleated cell counts relied on the amplification of reference gene primers. The repertoire was sequenced with immunoSEQ multiplex PCR; TCRdb's copy has only in-frame clones and lacks some. The V and J calls and the clone size are those of that table, but D and trimming were determined from the DNA. The repertoire has 180,000 or so clones, around 81% of them found once; the top ten carry 7% to 9%. V lost 5 bases to trimming and J lost 8 bases; unmatched junction nucleotides: 11. In germline, CDR1 is SGHDN, CDR2 FVKESK. There are 14 residues in the CDR3. The sample is drawn from a study of blood T cell repertoires in COVID-19. Study summary: The analysed material was cDNA or gDNA that came from T cells, B-cell-depleted T cells, or PBMCs.

Enrollees, about 18 to 95 years old, lived in around 23 US areas. Cohort 3 donors counted as recovered after two negative PCRs, clearance, or resolved symptoms. The chain links TRBV14 to TRBJ1-1; TRBD1 aligns across 7 bases. The sample was PBMCs or T cells enriched from blood (not recorded which). This receptor was obtained from a middle-aged man who had recovered from COVID-19. The DNA of the CDR3 is TGTGCCAGCAGCTACGACAGGGTTGTTTCCGAAGCTTTCTTT. Its protein product is CASSYDRVVSEAFF. Looking up the rest from reference TRBV14 and TRBJ1-1 gives the full variable domain: EAGVTQFPSHSVIEKGQTVTLRCDPISGHDNLYWYRRVMGKEIKFLLHFVKESKQDESGMPNNRFLAERTGGTYSTLKVQPAELEDSGVYFCASSYDRVVSEAFFGQGTRLTVV.